This T cell receptor beta chain was found in a study of control samples from healthy donors and cancer patients (dated by TCRdb to the early 2020s). Libraries came from the immunoSEQ multiplex PCR assay. Not all clones reach the TCRdb copy of this immuneACCESS table, which keeps in-frame sequences only. Checked studies attribute under half of the gap to unresolved V genes and leave the rest unexplained. This sample is represented by 150,000 to 200,000 clones; around 91% of them were singletons. Approximately 1.5% of the sample belongs to the ten largest clones. As to this clone: Its target antigen remains unknown. No base-level quality is on record; no much larger clone is a single base apart. This sample also contains other DNA sequences that code for the same CDR3.

CDR1 is given as MDHEN and CDR2 as SYDVKM, both from the germline V gene. Measured from the cysteine to the phenylalanine, the CDR3 is 13 residues long. Only CDR3 DNA remains: 39 bases, in frame from the first base. Compared with germline, V lacks 3 bases and J lacks 2 bases; bases without a gene match: 0. Input material: blood. This TCR derives from a woman in her 30s in good health. This chain joins TRBV28 to TRBJ1-2, and 7 junction bases match TRBD1. CDR3 protein: CASSLGQNYGYTF. The nucleotides read TGTGCCAGCAGTTTGGGACAGAACTATGGCTACACCTTC.